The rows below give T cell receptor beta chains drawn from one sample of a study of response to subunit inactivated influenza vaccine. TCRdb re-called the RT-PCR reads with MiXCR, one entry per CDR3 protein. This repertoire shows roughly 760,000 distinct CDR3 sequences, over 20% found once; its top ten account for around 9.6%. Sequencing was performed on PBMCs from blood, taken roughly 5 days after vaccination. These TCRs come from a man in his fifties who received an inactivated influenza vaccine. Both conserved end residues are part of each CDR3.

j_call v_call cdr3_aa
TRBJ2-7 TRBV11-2 CASSFGPFSSEQYF
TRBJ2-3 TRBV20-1 CSAGTSTARHTQYF
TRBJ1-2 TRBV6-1 CASRRTDSTDYGYTF
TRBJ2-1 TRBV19 CASAGTGKNEQFF
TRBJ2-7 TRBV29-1 CSVESLAGGEQYF
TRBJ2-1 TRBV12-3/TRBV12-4 CASSLLGQGPGEQFF
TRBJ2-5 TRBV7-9 CASSATRWQGQETQYF
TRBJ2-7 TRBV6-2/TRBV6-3 CASTYGDRASTEQYF
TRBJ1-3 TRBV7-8 CASSLERTGTTGNTIYF
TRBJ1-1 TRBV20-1 CSANRGASAEAFF
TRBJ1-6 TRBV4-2 CASSQEEGGSPLHF
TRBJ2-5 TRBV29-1 CSAFGIFQETQYF
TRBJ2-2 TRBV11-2 CASSLMRVDGELFF
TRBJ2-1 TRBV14 CASSQSGWAYNEQFF
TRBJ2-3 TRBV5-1 CASSLSGLSTQYF